A single sample gave rise to the 29 T cell receptor beta chains below, sequenced in a study of human T cells and chemical hapten exposure. One entry per CDR3 protein results from TCRdb running MiXCR on the RACE reads. The data hold roughly 100,000 distinct CDR3 sequences, with less than 14% observed a single time. Regarding time point: pre-sensitization, week 0. Documented treatment: therapeutic diphenylcyclopropenone sensitization with weekly scalp DPC. The specimen was whole blood, collected in connection with sensitization to the hapten diphenylcyclopropenone (DPC). The receptor set was obtained from a woman aged 55-70 years with alopecia areata. Some clones in this sample may be carry-over from other donors' samples.

This clonotype was observed at least ten times. The rearrangement joins TRBV6-2 or TRBV6-3 to TRBJ2-1, with 12 bases lining up with TRBD2. This CDR3 is built from 16 residues. Germline CDR1 reads MNHEY; CDR2 reads SVGEGT. Germline trimming cut 6 bases from V and 2 bases from J; bases unmatched to any gene: 5. The CDR3 region has the DNA TGTGCCAGCAGCAAAACTAGCGGGGGGACCTACAATGAGCAGTTCTTC. Translation: CASSKTSGGTYNEQFF.

In its sample, this clonotype was seen many times. The chain carries TRBV12-3 or TRBV12-4 and TRBJ2-5, with D unresolved. V was shortened by 8 bases and J by 4 bases, with 11 bases between the two germline ends. The CDR3 runs 12 residues. CDR3: CASVGSGETQYF. DNA for the CDR3: TGTGCCAGCGTAGGGTCCGGAGAGACCCAGTACTTC.

Many counts were recorded for this clonotype. The CDR3 DNA follows: TGTGCCAGCAGCTTGCATGGGACAGGGTATCCCTACGAGCAGTACTTC. It yields the protein CASSLHGTGYPYEQYF. The V and J genes are TRBV5-6 and TRBJ2-7, with 9 bases identical to TRBD1. The length of the CDR3 is 16 residues. Germline values: CDR1 SGHDT, CDR2 YYEEEE. The V gene end was trimmed by 1 base and the J gene end by 2 bases; junction bases not matched to a gene: 7.

Many counts were recorded for this clonotype. The chain uses TRBV19 and TRBJ2-1; weak D call: TRBD1 (6 bases). The V end lost 10 bases, the J end lost 7 bases, and 14 bases lay between the germline ends. In germline, CDR1 is LNHDA, CDR2 SQIVND (reference sequence). This CDR3 has 12 residues. The CDR3 protein is CATHLRGNEQFF. The CDR3 coding sequence is TGTGCCACCCATCTTAGGGGGAATGAGCAGTTCTTC.

In its sample, this clonotype was seen many times. This chain links TRBV5-1 with TRBJ1-1, with 8 bases that match TRBD1. This CDR3 is built from 16 residues. Germline V gene data show CDR1 as SGHRS and CDR2 as YFSETQ. J lost 3 bases, V lost 0 bases, and 7 bases had no gene match. This CDR3 reads CASSLAARGRDTEAFF. For the CDR3, the DNA is TGCGCCAGCAGCTTGGCAGCCAGGGGGCGAGACACTGAAGCTTTCTTT.

This chain links TRBV18 with TRBJ1-1, with 9 bases fitting TRBD1. Trimming took 2 bases from V and 4 from J; bases not matched to a gene: 8. This CDR3 has 16 residues. CDR1 KGHSH and CDR2 LQKENI come from the germline V gene. The CDR3 region is CASSPRNRGPGTEAFF. The CDR3 nucleotides are TGTGCCAGCTCACCAAGGAACAGGGGGCCCGGCACTGAAGCTTTCTTT.

This clonotype has just a few counts. This chain connects TRBV25-1 to TRBJ1-4, with TRBD1 identical over 7 bases. V trimming: 5 bases; J trimming: 5 bases; junction bases outside the gene matches: 11. Germline values: CDR1 MGHDK, CDR2 SYGVNS. The CDR3 runs 16 residues. The CDR3 reads CASSSITGTDNEKLFF. CDR3 bases: TGTGCCAGCAGTTCAATTACCGGGACAGACAATGAAAAACTGTTTTTT.

At least ten counts were recorded for this clonotype. The chain joins TRBV7-3 to TRBJ2-5, with TRBD2 identical over 7 bases. Germline trimming cut 6 bases from V and 0 bases from J; bases unmatched to any gene: 4. In germline, CDR1 is SGHTA, CDR2 FQGTGA. The CDR3 sequence is 14 residues long. This CDR3 is CASRAGSNQETQYF. For the CDR3, the DNA is TGTGCCAGCAGAGCGGGGAGCAACCAAGAGACCCAGTACTTC.

This clonotype showed up just a few times. The chain has TRBV19 and TRBJ2-2, with no clear D. CDR3 length equals 15 residues. In germline, CDR1 is LNHDA, CDR2 SQIVND (reference sequence). V lost 6 bases to trimming and J lost 5 bases, with 16 bases between them. The CDR3 is CASSAPGRKTGELFF. DNA for the CDR3: TGTGCCAGTAGCGCGCCGGGCAGAAAAACCGGGGAGCTGTTTTTT.

This clonotype has only a few counts. The V and J genes are TRBV7-3 and TRBJ2-1; 9 bases match TRBD2. Germline CDR1 reads SGHTA; CDR2 reads FQGTGA. The trim removed 5 bases at V and 1 base at J, leaving 12 bases unmatched. CDR3 length: 18 amino acids. CDR3 sequence: CASSPAGGPRGSYNEQFF. DNA of the CDR3: TGTGCCAGCAGCCCGGCGGGGGGGCCTCGTGGATCCTACAATGAGCAGTTCTTC.

This clonotype was observed many times. The chain combines TRBV14 with TRBJ2-1, with TRBD1 as a possible D gene (5 bases). The V end was cut by 1 base, the J end by 7 bases, with 8 bases between. Germline assignment: CDR1 SGHDN and CDR2 FVKESK. There are 13 residues in the CDR3. This CDR3 is CASSQGQWNEQFF. In DNA, the CDR3 is TGTGCCAGCAGCCAAGGACAGTGGAATGAGCAGTTCTTC.

A few counts support this clonotype. This chain connects TRBV9 to TRBJ2-3, with TRBD1 as a possible D gene (5 bases). Germline values: CDR1 SGDLS, CDR2 YYNGEE. The CDR3 is made up of 14 amino acids. V gave up 4 bases and J gave up 2 bases, with 11 bases separating them. CDR3 nucleotides: TGTGCCAGCAGCCCCAGACAGACCACAGATACGCAGTATTTT. It specifies CASSPRQTTDTQYF.

This clonotype was seen at least ten times. The chain is built from TRBV5-1 and TRBJ1-2, with a weak D call TRBD1 (5 bases). CDR1 is SGHRS, CDR2 YFSETQ, per germline. The CDR3 consists of 16 residues. V was pared by 4 bases and J by 3 bases, with 19 bases between. CDR3 region: CASSMRVAGTDYGYTF. CDR3 coding DNA: TGCGCCAGCAGCATGAGGGTGGCAGGGACCGACTATGGCTACACCTTC.

The chain couples TRBV20-1 to TRBJ2-7, with 8 bases that match TRBD2. The germline V gene encodes CDR1 DFQATT and CDR2 SNEGSKA (reference sequence). The CDR3 spans 14 residues. J lost 3 bases, V lost 5 bases, and 9 bases had no gene match. The CDR3 here is CSAEGSGGFYEQYF. In DNA, the CDR3 is TGCAGTGCTGAGGGAAGCGGGGGATTCTACGAGCAGTACTTC.

This clonotype was observed at least ten times. The CDR3 is CASSRTETYEQYF. DNA of the CDR3: TGTGCCAGCAGCAGGACTGAGACCTACGAGCAGTACTTC. The rearrangement uses TRBV7-9 and TRBJ2-7, with D possibly TRBD2 on 5 matching bases. This CDR3 has 13 residues. Deletions cut 5 bases from V and 2 bases from J, with 10 bases between. CDR1 SEHNR and CDR2 FQNEAQ come from the germline V gene (reference sequence).

This clonotype was counted at least ten times. The V and J genes are TRBV12-5 and TRBJ2-3; D is unresolved. CDR1 and CDR2 from the germline V gene are LGHNT and FRNRAP. This CDR3 has 14 residues. Trimming removed 3 bases at V and 2 bases at J, with 9 bases between. In DNA form, the CDR3 reads TGTGCTAGTGGTTTATCACCCCTCACAGATACGCAGTATTTT. Amino acid sequence: CASGLSPLTDTQYF.

CDR3 protein: CASSSTSGVEQYF. For the CDR3, the DNA is TGTGCCAGCAGCTCGACTAGTGGGGTCGAGCAGTACTTC. The rearrangement links TRBV7-9 to TRBJ2-7; perhaps TRBD2 as D (6 bases). V lost 4 bases and J lost 6, with 13 bases in between. The germline CDR1 and CDR2 sequences are SEHNR and FQNEAQ (reference sequence). The length of the CDR3 is 13 residues.

A remark on this clonotype: A much larger clonotype is one base distant, so this may be a read error. The chain carries TRBV12-3 or TRBV12-4 and TRBJ1-2; 7 positions match TRBD1. The CDR3 is 14 amino acids. The CDR3 here is CTSSETGRGHGYTF. The CDR3 nucleotides are TGTACCAGCAGTGAGACAGGGAGGGGACATGGCTACACCTTC.

This clonotype has just a few counts. The chain carries TRBV29-1 and TRBJ2-5; tentative D call: TRBD2 (6 bases). Germline CDR1 is SQVTM and CDR2 is ANQGSEA. This CDR3 is built from 13 residues. Trimming removed 3 bases from V and 5 bases from J, with 13 bases in between. CDR3 bases: TGCAGCGTTGAGGAGGGGCCCCAGGAGACCCAGTACTTC. Encoded protein: CSVEEGPQETQYF.

This clonotype was detected many times. This chain uses TRBV12-3 or TRBV12-4 with TRBJ2-7; perhaps TRBD1 as D (6 bases). This CDR3 has 15 residues. V lost 6 bases, J lost 2 bases, and 17 bases lay in between. CDR3 in DNA: TGTGCCAGCAGGTCTCGACAGGACCGACCCTACGAGCAGTACTTC. Translation: CASRSRQDRPYEQYF.

The chain combines TRBV12-3 or TRBV12-4 with TRBJ1-2, with 10 bases aligning to TRBD1. CDR3 size: 14 residues. V lost 6 bases and J lost 5; bases outside the gene matches: 6. CDR3 nucleotide sequence: TGTGCCAGCAGACATGGACAGGGGGAGTATGGCTACACCTTC. Translation: CASRHGQGEYGYTF.

This clonotype occurred a few times. The chain has TRBV29-1 and TRBJ2-3; D not certain. Trimming cost V 3 bases and J 7 bases, with 14 bases left between them. Germline V gives CDR1 SQVTM, CDR2 ANQGSEA. This CDR3 has 13 residues. The CDR3 region has the DNA TGCAGCGTTGAGAACAATTGGGAAAATACGCAGTATTTT. As protein: CSVENNWENTQYF.

This clonotype has a count of ten or more. The V and J genes are TRBV3-1 and TRBJ1-3, with D perhaps matching TRBD1 (5 bases). Germline lookup yields CDR1 LGHDT and CDR2 YNNKEL (reference sequence). This CDR3 spans 14 amino acids. V lost 4 bases and J 3 bases, leaving 10 bases between the germline ends. The CDR3 protein is CASSPQGFGNTIYF. DNA for the CDR3: TGTGCCAGCAGCCCGCAGGGTTTTGGAAACACCATATATTTT.

Notes on this clonotype: A much bigger clone sits one base away, suggesting this may be a read error. The chain links TRBV6-6 to TRBJ1-2; the D gene is possibly TRBD1 (5 bases). The CDR3 totals 14 residues. Germline-derived CDR1 and CDR2 are MNHNY and SVGAGI (reference sequence). CDR3: CTSREPGTLYGYTF. As DNA, the CDR3 is TGTACCAGCAGGGAACCGGGAACCCTCTATGGCTACACCTTC.

This clonotype appeared many times. This sequence joins TRBV3-1 and TRBJ1-1, with TRBD1 as a possible D gene (6 bases). The germline gives CDR1 LGHDT, CDR2 YNNKEL (reference sequence). V gave up 6 bases and J gave up 1 base, with 15 bases separating them. The CDR3 runs 15 residues. CDR3 sequence: CASSHHRARNTEAFF. Here the CDR3 DNA reads TGTGCCAGCAGTCATCACAGGGCGAGGAACACTGAAGCTTTCTTT.

This clonotype was counted many times. The rearrangement links TRBV2 to TRBJ1-2, with no clear D. Deletions cut 2 bases from V and 7 bases from J, with 17 bases between. The CDR3 has 15 residues. Germline V CDR1 and CDR2: SNHLY, FYNNEI. DNA for the CDR3: TGTGCCAGCAGTGAACAACAGTCTCTTCTACCTGGCTACACCTTC. Its protein product is CASSEQQSLLPGYTF.

This clonotype was recorded many times. The chain has TRBV7-2 and TRBJ1-2; D may be TRBD1 (6 bases). The germline V and J ends were trimmed by 1 base and 3 bases, with 12 bases remaining between them. Germline V gene data show CDR1 as SGHTA and CDR2 as FQGNSA. This CDR3 region has 15 residues. DNA of the CDR3: TGTGCCAGCAGCTTAGATAGGGGGAAACACTATGGCTACACCTTC. Translated, it gives CASSLDRGKHYGYTF.

This clonotype appeared a few times. This chain links TRBV5-5 with TRBJ2-7; D uncertain. In germline, CDR1 is SGHKS, CDR2 YYEKEE (reference sequence). V was clipped by 3 bases and J by 6 bases, with 7 bases between them. CDR3 length equals 11 residues. This chain's CDR3 is CASSSQLEQYF. The CDR3, as DNA: TGTGCCAGCAGCTCGCAGCTCGAGCAGTACTTC.

This clonotype was observed at least ten times. The CDR3 DNA reads TGTGCCAGCTCACCACCCTCAGAGGCCTACGAGCAGTACTTC. Protein: CASSPPSEAYEQYF. The rearrangement links TRBV18 to TRBJ2-7; D is uncertain. V shed 0 bases and J shed 2 bases, with 8 bases lying between them. The CDR3 runs 14 residues. The germline V gene encodes CDR1 KGHSH and CDR2 LQKENI.